This TCR beta chain appears in the sequencing data of a study of T cells in lung cancer brain metastases. The repertoire was sequenced with immunoSEQ multiplex PCR; TCRdb's copy has only in-frame clones and lacks some. In the table there are 2,000 to 3,000 clones, around nine tenths of which are singletons. Material: tumor tissue from a brain metastasis. The clonotype was recovered from a man in his 70s with non-small cell lung cancer that had spread to the brain.

CDR3 sequence (DNA): TGTGCCAGCAGCTTAGATCGGGGGGGCACAGGAAACACCATATATTTT. This encodes CASSLDRGGTGNTIYF. V usage is TRBV11-2 and J usage is TRBJ1-3; a weak D match, TRBD1 (6 bases). Germline V gene data show CDR1 as SGHAT and CDR2 as FQNNGV. The CDR3 has 16 residues. Trimming shortened V by 0 bases and J by 4 bases, and 13 bases separated the two germline ends.